The 12 T cell receptor beta chains given below trace back to one sample, sequenced in a study of CD8+CD57+ T cells in acquired aplastic anemia. Investigators profiled TCR beta VDJ and CDR3 from genomic DNA template. TCRdb called the reads again in MiXCR, with one record for every CDR3 protein. The table includes 150,000 to 200,000 distinct CDR3 sequences, 64% detected once. The sample consisted of sorted CD4+, CD8+, or CD8+CD57+ T cells (not recorded which) from PBMCs. These receptor sequences come from a human donor with severe aplastic anemia or a healthy control (not recorded which).

This clonotype was counted only a few times. The CDR3 region has the DNA TGCGCCAGCAGCTCGACCGGGACTAGCGTAGATGAGCAGTTCTTC. This translates into CASSSTGTSVDEQFF. The chain carries TRBV5-1 and TRBJ2-1; 10 bases are shared with TRBD2. J lost 8 bases, V lost 3 bases, and 8 bases had no gene match. The CDR3 has 15 amino acids. CDR1 and CDR2 from the germline V gene are SGHRS and YFSETQ.

The rearrangement links TRBV20-1 to TRBJ2-3; D not resolved. Germline CDR1 DFQATT, CDR2 SNEGSKA (reference sequence). With 1 base removed from V and 3 bases from J, the gap between germline ends came to 8 bases. The CDR3 length is 13 residues. CDR3 sequence (DNA): TGCAGTGCTAGAGCTACGGGTACAGATACGCAGTATTTT. This encodes CSARATGTDTQYF.

The CDR3 coding sequence is TGTGCCATCAGTGGGGAACGGGGGGGCTCGAATGAGCAGTTCTTC. This translates into CAISGERGGSNEQFF. The chain has TRBV10-3 and TRBJ2-1, with 8 bases that match TRBD2. Trimming at V came to 4 bases and at J to 7 bases, leaving 9 bases not matched to a gene. CDR1 and CDR2 from the germline V gene are ENHRY and SYGVKD. The CDR3 is 15 amino acids.

The gene calls are TRBV20-1 and TRBJ1-6, with D hard to call. The germline V gene has CDR1 DFQATT and CDR2 SNEGSKA (reference sequence). The CDR3 length is 12 residues. Trimming shortened V by 2 bases and J by 8 bases, and 7 bases separated the two germline ends. The CDR3 is CSARSDYSPLHF. CDR3 sequence (DNA): TGCAGTGCTAGATCGGACTATTCACCCCTCCACTTT.

V gene TRBV10-2 combines with J gene TRBJ1-5; D remains ambiguous. V was cut by 0 bases and J by 6 bases, with 12 bases left in between. Germline loops: CDR1 WSHSY, CDR2 SAAADI. The CDR3 is made up of 15 amino acids. The CDR3: CASSESISHPQPQHF. The DNA for the CDR3 is TGCGCCAGCAGTGAGTCGATCTCCCACCCTCAGCCCCAGCATTTT.

The V gene is TRBV7-9, the J gene TRBJ1-1; no reliable D call. The V gene's germline CDR1 is SEHNR and CDR2 FQNEAQ (reference sequence). This CDR3 region has 11 residues. V was shortened by 7 bases and J by 8 bases, with 11 bases between the two germline ends. CDR3 in DNA: TGTGCCAGCACCAGGAGGCCAGAAGCTTTCTTT. Its protein product is CASTRRPEAFF.

The chain has TRBV2 and TRBJ1-1, with D possibly matching TRBD1 (5 bases). The V gene lost 3 bases and the J gene lost 6 bases, with 14 bases spanning the gap. Germline V CDR1 and CDR2: SNHLY, FYNNEI. The CDR3 runs 14 residues. Written as DNA, the CDR3 is TGTGCCAGCAGTGAGGACAAAGGGTACGCTGAAGCTTTCTTT. As protein: CASSEDKGYAEAFF. Full variable domain (outside the CDR3, taken from reference TRBV2 and TRBJ1-1): EPEVTQTPSHQVTQMGQEVILRCVPISNHLYFYWYRQILGQKVEFLVSFYNNEISEKSEIFDDQFSVERPDGSNFTLKIRSTKLEDSAMYFCASSEDKGYAEAFFGQGTRLTVV.

The chain employs TRBV4-1 and TRBJ2-7, with D possibly TRBD2 on 5 matching bases. The CDR3 runs 15 residues. The ends were cut back, 0 bases at V and 6 bases at J, with 15 bases in the middle. Germline CDR1 MGHRA, CDR2 YSYEKL. The CDR3 DNA follows: TGCGCCAGCAGCCAAGATAACGGACTTACCTTCGAGCAGTACTTC. Translating gives CASSQDNGLTFEQYF.

This clonotype was detected only a few times. The chain links TRBV20-1 to TRBJ2-1, with 7 bases fitting TRBD1. The CDR3 is made up of 16 amino acids. V lost 0 bases, J lost 1 base, and 6 bases stayed unmatched. Germline V gives CDR1 DFQATT, CDR2 SNEGSKA (reference sequence). CDR3 bases: TGCAGTGCTAGAGATCAAGTGACAGGGTCCTACAATGAGCAGTTCTTC. Its translation is CSARDQVTGSYNEQFF.

This chain joins TRBV4-2 and TRBJ2-1, with TRBD2 matching over 7 bases. CDR3 length: 13 amino acids. Unmatched junction bases numbered 6, after V lost 0 bases and J lost 13 bases. Germline V lookup: CDR1 LGHNA, CDR2 YNFKEQ. The CDR3 DNA reads TGTGCCAGCAGCCAAGAACTCGGAGCGGGACAGTTCTTC. Translated: CASSQELGAGQFF.

Only a few counts were recorded for this clonotype. The chain joins TRBV19 to TRBJ1-5, with 7 nucleotides matching TRBD1. Germline loops: CDR1 LNHDA, CDR2 SQIVND (reference sequence). V shed 6 bases and J 5 bases; nucleotides not matched to a gene: 10. The CDR3 totals 15 residues. The CDR3 region is CASRVRQGLHQPQHF. CDR3 bases: TGTGCCAGTAGGGTCCGACAGGGCTTGCATCAGCCCCAGCATTTT.

J is TRBJ1-4 and V is TRBV5-6; a possible D gene is TRBD1 (6 bases). The CDR3 totals 14 residues. In germline, CDR1 is SGHDT, CDR2 YYEEEE. V was shortened by 3 bases and J by 0 bases, with 6 bases between the two germline ends. The CDR3 loop reads CASSYRATNEKLFF. CDR3 in DNA: TGTGCCAGCAGCTACAGGGCAACTAATGAAAAACTGTTTTTT.